This TCR beta chain was recorded in a study of identical twins. General study results and limits: Compared with unrelated sharing, twin-shared out-of-frame alpha sequences had more low-probability sequences. Abundant cord blood beta clonotypes carried fewer insertions; memory repertoires showed none. Conclusions were based on cross-sectional statistical analysis, without following the same donors.

Details on this clonotype: Antigen: not known.

TCRdb used MiXCR to reprocess the 5' RACE reads, holding one entry per CDR3 protein. The repertoire consists of 1.5 million to 2 million distinct CDR3 sequences, with more than 30% occurring once and the leading ten covering around 0.3%. The CDR3 sequence is 15 residues long. Germline V CDR1 and CDR2: SGHRS, YFSETQ. Germline trimming cut 1 base from V and 1 base from J; bases unmatched to any gene: 4. Sample: cord blood. This sequence originates from a newborn girl in good health. The gene calls are TRBV5-1 and TRBJ2-5; TRBD2 matches 7 bases. This CDR3 reads CASSLRTRAQETQYF. The CDR3 nucleotides read TGCGCCAGCAGCTTGAGGACTAGGGCCCAAGAGACCCAGTACTTC.